This paragraph covers one T cell receptor beta chain sequence. The authors' processing: It was from reference gene primer amplification that nucleated cell counts were estimated. TCRdb keeps only in-frame clones here, not all; method: immunoSEQ multiplex PCR. D and trimming were read from the DNA, whereas the V and J calls and clone size are those reported in that table. The sample records 200,000 to 250,000 clones, about 87% being singletons. This sample is part of a study of blood T cell repertoires in COVID-19. Study summary: The origin of the acute and convalescent COVID-19 samples was the United States, Italy and Spain.

The CDR3 is 14 amino acids. V dropped 8 bases and J dropped 0 bases, with 13 bases sitting between them. Germline V CDR1 and CDR2: MGHRA, YSYEKL. The receptor was isolated from a woman between 65 and 79 years old with active or convalescent COVID-19. This sequence joins TRBV4-1 and TRBJ1-1, with D tentatively TRBD1 (5 bases). Sample: peripheral blood. The CDR3 nucleotides read TGCGCCAGCGGGGGACTGAGAATGAACACTGAAGCTTTCTTT. Protein: CASGGLRMNTEAFF.